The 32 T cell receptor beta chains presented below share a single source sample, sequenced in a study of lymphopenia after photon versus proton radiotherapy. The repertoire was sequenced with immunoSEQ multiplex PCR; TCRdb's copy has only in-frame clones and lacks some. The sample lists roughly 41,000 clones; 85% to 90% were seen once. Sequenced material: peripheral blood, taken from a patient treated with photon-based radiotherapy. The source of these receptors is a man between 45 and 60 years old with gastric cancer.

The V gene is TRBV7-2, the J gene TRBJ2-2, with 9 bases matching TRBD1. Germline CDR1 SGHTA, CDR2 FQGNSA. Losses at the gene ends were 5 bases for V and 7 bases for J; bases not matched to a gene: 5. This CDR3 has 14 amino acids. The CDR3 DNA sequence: TGTGCCAGCAGCGCCGGGACAGGGCACGGGGAGCTGTTTTTT. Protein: CASSAGTGHGELFF.

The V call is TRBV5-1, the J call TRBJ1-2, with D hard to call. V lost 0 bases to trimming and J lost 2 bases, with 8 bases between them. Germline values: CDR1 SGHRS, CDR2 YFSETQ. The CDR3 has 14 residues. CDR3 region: CASSLEAINYGYTF. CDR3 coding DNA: TGCGCCAGCAGCTTGGAGGCGATAAACTATGGCTACACCTTC.

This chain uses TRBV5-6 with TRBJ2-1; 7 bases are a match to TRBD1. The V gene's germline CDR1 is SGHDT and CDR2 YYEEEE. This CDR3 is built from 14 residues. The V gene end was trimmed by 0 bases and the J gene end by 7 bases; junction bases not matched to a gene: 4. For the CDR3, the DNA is TGTGCCAGCAGCTTGGTTTACAGGGGAAATGAGCAGTTCTTC. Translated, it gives CASSLVYRGNEQFF. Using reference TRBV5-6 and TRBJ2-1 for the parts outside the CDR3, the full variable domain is DAGVTQSPTHLIKTRGQQVTLRCSPKSGHDTVSWYQQALGQGPQFIFQYYEEEERQRGNFPDRFSGHQFPNYSSELNVNALLLGDSALYLCASSLVYRGNEQFFGPGTRLTVL.

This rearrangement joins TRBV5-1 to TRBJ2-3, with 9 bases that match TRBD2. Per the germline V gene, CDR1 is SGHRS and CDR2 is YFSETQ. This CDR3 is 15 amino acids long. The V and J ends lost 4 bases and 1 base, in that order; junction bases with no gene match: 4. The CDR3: CASSVGTSRTDTQYF. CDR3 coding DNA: TGCGCCAGCAGCGTCGGGACTAGCCGCACAGATACGCAGTATTTT.

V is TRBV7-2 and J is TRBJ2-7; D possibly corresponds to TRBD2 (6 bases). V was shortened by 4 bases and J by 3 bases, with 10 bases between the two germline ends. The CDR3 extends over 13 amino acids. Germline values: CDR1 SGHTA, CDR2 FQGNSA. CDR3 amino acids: CASSSGLVYEQYF. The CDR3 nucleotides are TGTGCCAGCAGCTCGGGACTGGTCTACGAGCAGTACTTC.

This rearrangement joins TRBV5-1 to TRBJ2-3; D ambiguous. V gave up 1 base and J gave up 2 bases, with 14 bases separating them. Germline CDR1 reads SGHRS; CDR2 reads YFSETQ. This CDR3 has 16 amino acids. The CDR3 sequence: CASSLSPALNTDTQYF. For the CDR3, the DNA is TGCGCCAGCAGCTTGAGTCCGGCCCTTAACACAGATACGCAGTATTTT.

CDR3 nucleotide sequence: TGTGCCAGTAGTCCCGGGGGGGCCATCTACGAGCAGTACTTC. Its translation is CASSPGGAIYEQYF. The chain combines TRBV19 with TRBJ2-5; 8 positions match TRBD2. TRBJ2-7 matches the DNA end more closely, so the J call is doubtful. The CDR3 spans 14 residues. The germline gives CDR1 LNHDA, CDR2 SQIVND (reference sequence).

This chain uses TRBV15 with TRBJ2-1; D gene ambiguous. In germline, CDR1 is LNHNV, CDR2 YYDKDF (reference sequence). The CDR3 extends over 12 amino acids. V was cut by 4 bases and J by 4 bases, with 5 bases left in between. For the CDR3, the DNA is TGTGCCACCAGCATAGGGTACAATGAGCAGTTCTTC. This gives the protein CATSIGYNEQFF.

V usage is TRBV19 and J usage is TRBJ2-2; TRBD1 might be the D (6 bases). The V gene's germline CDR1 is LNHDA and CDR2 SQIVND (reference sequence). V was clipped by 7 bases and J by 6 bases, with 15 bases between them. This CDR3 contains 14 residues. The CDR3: CASKGWGRAGELFF. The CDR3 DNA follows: TGTGCCAGTAAGGGCTGGGGGCGGGCCGGGGAGCTGTTTTTT.

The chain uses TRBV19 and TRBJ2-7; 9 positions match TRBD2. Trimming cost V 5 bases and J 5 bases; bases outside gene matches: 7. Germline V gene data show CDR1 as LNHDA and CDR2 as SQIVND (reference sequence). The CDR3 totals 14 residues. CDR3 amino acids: CASSRREGLNEQYF. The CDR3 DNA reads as TGTGCCAGTAGTCGGCGGGAGGGCCTTAACGAGCAGTACTTC.

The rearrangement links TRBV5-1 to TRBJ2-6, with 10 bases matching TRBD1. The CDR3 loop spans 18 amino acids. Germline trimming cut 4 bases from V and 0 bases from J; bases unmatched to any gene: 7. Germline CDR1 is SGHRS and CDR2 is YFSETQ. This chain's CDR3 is CASSKRQGAFSGANVLTF. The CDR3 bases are TGCGCCAGCAGCAAAAGACAGGGGGCCTTCTCTGGGGCCAACGTCCTGACTTTC.

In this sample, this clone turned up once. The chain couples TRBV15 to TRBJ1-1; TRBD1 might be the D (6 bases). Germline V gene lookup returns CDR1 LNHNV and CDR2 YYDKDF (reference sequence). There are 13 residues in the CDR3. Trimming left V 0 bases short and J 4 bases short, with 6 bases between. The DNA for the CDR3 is TGTGCCACCAGCAGAGACAGGGGCACTGAAGCTTTCTTT. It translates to CATSRDRGTEAFF.

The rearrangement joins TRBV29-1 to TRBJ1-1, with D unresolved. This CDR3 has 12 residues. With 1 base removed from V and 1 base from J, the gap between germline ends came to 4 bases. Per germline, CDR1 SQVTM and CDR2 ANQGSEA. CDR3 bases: TGCAGCGTTGAAGGGCCGAACACTGAAGCTTTCTTT. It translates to CSVEGPNTEAFF.

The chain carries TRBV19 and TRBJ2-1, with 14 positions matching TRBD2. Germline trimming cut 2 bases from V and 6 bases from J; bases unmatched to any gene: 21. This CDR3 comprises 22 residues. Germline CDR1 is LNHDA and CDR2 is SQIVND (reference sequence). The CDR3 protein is CASSISPLVGGTSGRLRNEQFF. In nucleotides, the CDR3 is TGTGCCAGTAGTATAAGCCCCCTAGTCGGTGGGACTAGCGGGAGACTACGCAATGAGCAGTTCTTC.

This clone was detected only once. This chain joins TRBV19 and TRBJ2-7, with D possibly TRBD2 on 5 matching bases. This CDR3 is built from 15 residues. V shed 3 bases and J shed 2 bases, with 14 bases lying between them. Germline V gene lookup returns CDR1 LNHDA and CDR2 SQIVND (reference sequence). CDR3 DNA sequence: TGTGCCAGTAGTATGAGGTTTAGCGAGACCTACGAGCAGTACTTC. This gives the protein CASSMRFSETYEQYF.

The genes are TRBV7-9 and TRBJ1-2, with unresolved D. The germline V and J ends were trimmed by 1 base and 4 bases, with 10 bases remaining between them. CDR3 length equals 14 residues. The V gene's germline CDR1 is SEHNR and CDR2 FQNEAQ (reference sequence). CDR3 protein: CASSLEWLSYGYTF. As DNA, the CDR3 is TGTGCCAGCAGCTTAGAGTGGCTGTCCTATGGCTACACCTTC.

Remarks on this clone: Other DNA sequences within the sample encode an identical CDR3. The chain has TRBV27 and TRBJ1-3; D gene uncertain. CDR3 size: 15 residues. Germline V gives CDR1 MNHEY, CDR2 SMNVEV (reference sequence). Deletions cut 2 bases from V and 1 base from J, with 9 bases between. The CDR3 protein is CASSLRQGSGNTIYF. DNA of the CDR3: TGTGCCAGCAGTTTAAGGCAAGGGTCTGGAAACACCATATATTTT.

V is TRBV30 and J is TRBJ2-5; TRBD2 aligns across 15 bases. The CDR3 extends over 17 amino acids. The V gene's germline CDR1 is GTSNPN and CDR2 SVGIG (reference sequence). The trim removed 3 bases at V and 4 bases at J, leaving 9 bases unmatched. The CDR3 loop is CAWRPGLAGGSGETQYF. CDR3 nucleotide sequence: TGTGCCTGGAGACCGGGACTAGCGGGAGGTAGTGGAGAGACCCAGTACTTC.

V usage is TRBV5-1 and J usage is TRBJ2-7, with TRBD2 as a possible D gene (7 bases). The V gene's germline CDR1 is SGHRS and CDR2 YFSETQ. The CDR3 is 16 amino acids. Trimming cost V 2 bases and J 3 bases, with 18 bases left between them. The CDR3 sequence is CASSFTKREGGYEQYF. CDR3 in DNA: TGCGCCAGCAGCTTTACCAAGCGGGAAGGGGGCTACGAGCAGTACTTC.

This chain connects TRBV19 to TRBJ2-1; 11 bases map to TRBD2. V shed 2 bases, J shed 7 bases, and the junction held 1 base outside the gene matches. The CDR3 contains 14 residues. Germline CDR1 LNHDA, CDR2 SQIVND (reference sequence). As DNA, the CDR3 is TGTGCCAGTAGTATATGGACTAGCGGGAATGAGCAGTTCTTC. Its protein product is CASSIWTSGNEQFF. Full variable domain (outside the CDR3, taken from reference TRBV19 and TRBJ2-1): DGGITQSPKYLFRKEGQNVTLSCEQNLNHDAMYWYRQDPGQGLRLIYYSQIVNDFQKGDIAEGYSVSREKKESFPLTVTSAQKNPTAFYLCASSIWTSGNEQFFGPGTRLTVL.

The CDR3 bases are TGTGCCAGCAGCTTAGCCCGGACTAGCGGGAGTAGCTCCTACGAGCAGTACTTC. Its protein product is CASSLARTSGSSSYEQYF. The rearrangement links TRBV11-2 to TRBJ2-7; 13 positions match TRBD2. Trimming removed 1 base from V and 0 bases from J; junction bases left unmatched: 6. The CDR3 has 18 amino acids. From germline, CDR1 is SGHAT and CDR2 FQNNGV.

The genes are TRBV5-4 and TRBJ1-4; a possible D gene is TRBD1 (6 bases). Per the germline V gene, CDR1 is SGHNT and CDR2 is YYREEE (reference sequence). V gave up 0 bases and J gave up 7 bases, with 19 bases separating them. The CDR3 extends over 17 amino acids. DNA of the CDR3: TGTGCCAGCAGCTTGGGCGGGGGCGGTGCGTTTAGTGAAAAACTGTTTTTT. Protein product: CASSLGGGGAFSEKLFF.

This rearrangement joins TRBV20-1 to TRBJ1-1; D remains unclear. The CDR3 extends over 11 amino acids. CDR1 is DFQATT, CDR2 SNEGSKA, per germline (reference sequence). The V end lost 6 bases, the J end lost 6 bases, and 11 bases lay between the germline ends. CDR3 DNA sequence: TGCAGTGCAACGGAGGGCGCTGAAGCTTTCTTT. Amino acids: CSATEGAEAFF.

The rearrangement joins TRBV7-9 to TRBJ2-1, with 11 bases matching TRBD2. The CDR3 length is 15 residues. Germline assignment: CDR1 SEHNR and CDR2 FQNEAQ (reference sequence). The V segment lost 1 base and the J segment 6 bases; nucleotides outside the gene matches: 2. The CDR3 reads CASSLGLAGINEQFF. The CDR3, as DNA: TGTGCCAGCAGCTTAGGACTAGCGGGAATCAATGAGCAGTTCTTC.

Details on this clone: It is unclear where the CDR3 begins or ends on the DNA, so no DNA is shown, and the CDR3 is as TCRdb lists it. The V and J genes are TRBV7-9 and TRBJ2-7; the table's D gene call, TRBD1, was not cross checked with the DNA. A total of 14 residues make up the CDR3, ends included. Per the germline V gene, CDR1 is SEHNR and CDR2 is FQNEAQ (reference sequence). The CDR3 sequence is CASSISLQDYEQYF.

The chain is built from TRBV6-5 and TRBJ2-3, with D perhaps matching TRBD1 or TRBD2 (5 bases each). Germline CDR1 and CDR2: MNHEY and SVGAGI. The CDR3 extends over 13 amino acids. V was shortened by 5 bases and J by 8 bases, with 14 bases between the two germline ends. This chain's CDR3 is CASSAQGAATQYF. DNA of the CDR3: TGTGCCAGCAGTGCTCAGGGAGCCGCTACGCAGTATTTT.

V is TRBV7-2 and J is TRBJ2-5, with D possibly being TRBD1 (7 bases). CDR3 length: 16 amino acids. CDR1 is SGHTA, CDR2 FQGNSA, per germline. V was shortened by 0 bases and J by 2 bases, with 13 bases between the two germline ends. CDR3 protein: CASSLAAGQRQETQYF. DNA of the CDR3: TGTGCCAGCAGCTTAGCCGCGGGACAGAGACAAGAGACCCAGTACTTC.

As DNA, the CDR3 is TGTGCCAGCAGCGCGGACAGGGGTATGACTGAAGCTTTCTTT. Its protein is CASSADRGMTEAFF. V usage is TRBV9 and J usage is TRBJ1-1; 9 nucleotides agree with TRBD1. The germline V gene has CDR1 SGDLS and CDR2 YYNGEE. Trimming at V came to 3 bases and at J to 5 bases, leaving 5 bases not matched to a gene. The CDR3 length is 14 residues.

CDR3 sequence (DNA): TGTGCCAGCAGTCAAACAGGGGTTGTTGGGTCACCCCTCCACTTT. Its translation is CASSQTGVVGSPLHF. V and J are TRBV7-6 and TRBJ1-6, with 7 bases that match TRBD1. The CDR3 runs 15 residues. In germline, CDR1 is SGHVS, CDR2 FNYEAQ. The ends lost 6 bases at V and 10 bases at J; junction bases unmatched: 12. The complete variable domain, with remaining parts taken from reference TRBV7-6 and TRBJ1-6, reads GAGVSQSPRYKVTKRGQDVALRCDPISGHVSLYWYRQALGQGPEFLTYFNYEAQQDKSGLPNDRFSAERPEGSISTLTIQRTEQRDSAMYRCASSQTGVVGSPLHFGNGTRLTVT.

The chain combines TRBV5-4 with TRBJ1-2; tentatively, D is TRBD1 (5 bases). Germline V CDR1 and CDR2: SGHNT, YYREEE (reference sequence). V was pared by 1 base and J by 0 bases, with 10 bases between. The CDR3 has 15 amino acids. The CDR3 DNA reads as TGTGCCAGCAGCTTGCCCAGGGCCTCTAACTATGGCTACACCTTC. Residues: CASSLPRASNYGYTF. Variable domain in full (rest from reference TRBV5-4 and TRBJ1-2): ETGVTQSPTHLIKTRGQQVTLRCSSQSGHNTVSWYQQALGQGPQFIFQYYREEENGRGNFPPRFSGLQFPNYSSELNVNALELDDSALYLCASSLPRASNYGYTFGSGTRLTVV.

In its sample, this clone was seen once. CDR3 in amino acids: CASSFRRETDTQYF. CDR3 DNA sequence: TGTGCCAGCAGCTTTCGGCGGGAGACAGATACGCAGTATTTT. The genes are TRBV11-2 and TRBJ2-3; TRBD2 matches at 7 bases. This CDR3 region has 14 residues. In germline, CDR1 is SGHAT, CDR2 FQNNGV. V dropped 3 bases and J dropped 3; count of bases not matched to a gene: 3. Looking up the rest from reference TRBV11-2 and TRBJ2-3 gives the full variable domain: EAGVAQSPRYKIIEKRQSVAFWCNPISGHATLYWYQQILGQGPKLLIQFQNNGVVDDSQLPKDRFSAERLKGVDSTLKIQPAKLEDSAVYLCASSFRRETDTQYFGPGTRLTVL.

The CDR3 reads CASRSALRSGEQYF. The DNA for the CDR3 is TGTGCCAGCAGATCCGCCTTACGATCTGGGGAGCAGTACTTC. The rearrangement links TRBV27 to TRBJ2-5; weak D call: TRBD2 (5 bases). There are 14 residues in the CDR3. CDR1 and CDR2 (germline): MNHEY, SMNVEV (reference sequence). V lost 6 bases and J 11 bases, leaving 22 bases between the germline ends.